This is a list of T cell receptor beta chains from one sample in a study of blood T cell repertoires in COVID-19. The repertoire was sequenced with immunoSEQ multiplex PCR; TCRdb's copy has only in-frame clones and lacks some. The table shows about 330,000 clones, with approximately 88% occurring only once. The specimen was peripheral blood. Every receptor here comes from a young man with COVID-19, enrolled during active disease. Each CDR3 is given with its conserved first and last residue. D genes are given only for firm matches. A clone size is listed for some rows: how often the clone was seen (once, few, many), or a class if it is expanded.

j_call v_call clone_size d_call cdr3_nt cdr3_aa
TRBJ1-2 TRBV10-3 - TRBD1 TGTGCCATCACGGGACAGGGGGGTAACTATGGCTACACCTTC CAITGQGGNYGYTF
TRBJ2-1 TRBV19 few - TGTGCCAGTAGTATGGAGGACGGATACAATGAGCAGTTCTTC CASSMEDGYNEQFF
TRBJ1-2 TRBV19 - - TGTGCCAGTAGTATTGACTGGCATGGCTACACCTTC CASSIDWHGYTF
TRBJ2-7 TRBV29-1 - TRBD2 TGCAGCGTTGAGGGGCTAGCGGGGGGCTCCTACGAGCAGTACTTC CSVEGLAGGSYEQYF
TRBJ2-7 TRBV6-2/TRBV6-3 once - TGTGCCAGCAGTTATCTTGACAGCTCCTACGAGCAGTACTTC CASSYLDSSYEQYF
TRBJ1-1 TRBV18 - - TGTGCCAGCTCACTACGGGTAGGTGAAGCTTTCTTT CASSLRVGEAFF
TRBJ1-3 TRBV24-1 - - TGTGCCACCAGTGGGGGGCACGGAAACACCATATATTTT CATSGGHGNTIYF
TRBJ1-2 TRBV7-3 few TRBD1 TGTGCCAGCAGCCCAGGGGGTTTGGGGAAAATAGGTGGCTACACCTTC CASSPGGLGKIGGYTF
TRBJ1-2 TRBV5-5 - - TGTGCCAGCAGCTTTGGAACGGGGGTGAACTATGGCTACACCTTC CASSFGTGVNYGYTF
TRBJ2-7 TRBV7-3 - TRBD1 TGTGCCAGCAGCTCCTCGACAGGGGGGGCCTACGAGCAGTACTTC CASSSSTGGAYEQYF
TRBJ2-5 TRBV2 - TRBD1 TGTGCCAGCAGCCCGCCCGGGACAGCCCTCCAAGAGACCCAGTACTTC CASSPPGTALQETQYF
TRBJ1-2 TRBV19 - - TGTGCCAGTAGTTGGGGGCCCTATGGCTACACCTTC CASSWGPYGYTF
TRBJ2-1 TRBV2 - TRBD1 TGTGCCAGGAGGCCGGGACAGGGAAACAATGAGCAGTTCTTC CARRPGQGNNEQFF
TRBJ1-3 TRBV3-1/TRBV3-2 - - TGTGCCAGCAGCCCAGGGTCTGGAAACACCATATATTTT CASSPGSGNTIYF
TRBJ1-1 TRBV4-1 - TRBD1 TGCGCCAGCAGCCAGCGCCGGGACAGGGGCGGAGGAACCGCTGAAGCTTTCTTT CASSQRRDRGGGTAEAFF
TRBJ1-2 TRBV7-2 - - TGTGCCAGCAGCTTAGGGCGGGGGGCGCATGGCTACACCTTC CASSLGRGAHGYTF
TRBJ2-3 TRBV7-8 - TRBD2 TGTGCCAGCAGCGCGGGACTAGCGGGAGTCGCAGATACGCAGTATTTT CASSAGLAGVADTQYF
TRBJ2-6 TRBV19 - - TGTGCCAGTAGTATAGGGGGGGGCTTTGGGGCCAACGTCCTGACTTTC CASSIGGGFGANVLTF
TRBJ1-6 TRBV7-2 - - TGTGCCAGCAGCTTAGTAGCCCCGTCCCTCCACTTT CASSLVAPSLHF
TRBJ1-4 TRBV15 - - TGTGCCACCGGGGGGGGACGAAATGAAAAACTGTTTTTT CATGGGRNEKLFF
TRBJ1-2 TRBV2 - TRBD1 TGTGCCAGCACCGGGGGACAGGGAAGGAACTATGGCTACACCTTC CASTGGQGRNYGYTF
TRBJ1-1 TRBV6-4 - - TGTGCCAGCAGTGAACAGGGGAACACTGAAGCTTTCTTT CASSEQGNTEAFF
TRBJ2-1 TRBV5-4 - - TGTGCCGGCTCAAGTACGGCGGGACCCTACAATGAGCAGTTCTTC CAGSSTAGPYNEQFF
TRBJ2-1 TRBV19 - TRBD2 TGTGCCAGTAGTCCCGGGACTACTTGGCATGAGCAGTTCTTC CASSPGTTWHEQFF
TRBJ1-2 TRBV29-1 - - TGCAGCGTTAGGGGCTTGACAGTTAATAACTATGGCTACACCTTC CSVRGLTVNNYGYTF
TRBJ1-1 TRBV10-3 - TRBD1 TGTGCCATCATGGCCACAGGGGGCGTCACTGAAGCTTTCTTT CAIMATGGVTEAFF
TRBJ1-5 TRBV18 few - TGTGCCAGCTCACCAAATACAGGCCAGCCCCAGCATTTT CASSPNTGQPQHF
TRBJ1-3 TRBV9 - - TGTGCCAGCAGCACAGGTATCCGGCGCTCTGGAAACACCATATATTTT CASSTGIRRSGNTIYF
TRBJ2-7 TRBV5-1 - TRBD1 TGCGCCAGCAGCTCCGGACAGGGGCCCTACGAGCAGTACTTC CASSSGQGPYEQYF
TRBJ2-3 TRBV11-2 few - TGTGCCAGCAGCTTAGTGGGGGGTGTCACTAGCACAGATACGCAGTATTTT CASSLVGGVTSTDTQYF
TRBJ1-1 TRBV10-3 - - TGTGCCATCAGTGAGTCTCAGGGCATGAACACTGAAGCTTTCTTT CAISESQGMNTEAFF
TRBJ1-3 TRBV3-1/TRBV3-2 few - TGTGCCAGCAGCCAATTAGGTAGCGGGGGAAACACCATATATTTT CASSQLGSGGNTIYF
TRBJ2-2 TRBV4-2 - - TGTGCCAGCAGCCAAGATCGCCATTACTACGGGGGCACCGGGGAGCTGTTTTTT CASSQDRHYYGGTGELFF
TRBJ2-3 TRBV19 - TRBD1 TGTGCCAGTAGGGACAGGGGGCGCGGCACAGATACGCAGTATTTT CASRDRGRGTDTQYF
TRBJ2-1 TRBV10-3 - - TGTGCCATCACCCGGACTACCACGAGCTCCTACAATGAGCAGTTCTTC CAITRTTTSSYNEQFF
TRBJ2-2 TRBV19 - - TGTGCCAGTAGTGGATCCGGGACTTCAAACACCGGGGAGCTGTTTTTT CASSGSGTSNTGELFF
TRBJ2-7 TRBV4-3 - - TGCGCCAGCAGCCAAGATGCCAGTTACGAGCAGTACTTC CASSQDASYEQYF
TRBJ2-1 TRBV18 - TRBD2 TGTGCCAGCTCACCATTCTTACTAGCGGGAGCGTCCTACAATGAGCAGTTCTTC CASSPFLLAGASYNEQFF
TRBJ2-3 TRBV2 - TRBD2 TGTGCCAGCAGATTTAGCGGGGGACGCACAGATACGCAGTATTTT CASRFSGGRTDTQYF
TRBJ2-7 TRBV6-5 once - TGTGCCAGCAGTTACTCCACAGGCCTCGAGCAGTACTTC CASSYSTGLEQYF
TRBJ2-3 TRBV7-8 - - TGTGCCAGCAGCTTCTCGGTGGGGCGCACAGATACGCAGTATTTT CASSFSVGRTDTQYF
TRBJ2-1 TRBV28 - TRBD2 TGTGCCAGCGGGGAAAGTCTAGCGGGAACCTACAATGAGCAGTTCTTC CASGESLAGTYNEQFF
TRBJ1-1 TRBV6-2/TRBV6-3 - - TGTGCCAGCAGTTACTCGAGTAGCTCGGGAGCTTTCTTT CASSYSSSSGAFF
TRBJ2-7 TRBV30 - TRBD2 TGTGCCTATCTACTAGCGGGAGTCTACGAGCAGTACTTC CAYLLAGVYEQYF
TRBJ1-1 TRBV7-2 - TRBD1 TGTGCCAGCAGCCCGGACAGGGGGCACACTGAAGCTTTCTTT CASSPDRGHTEAFF
TRBJ2-7 TRBV6-1 - TRBD1 TGTGCCAGCAGTGAAGCCGGGACAGGATACTACGAGCAGTACTTC CASSEAGTGYYEQYF
TRBJ1-6 TRBV5-1 once - TGCGCCAGCAGCTTGGGCGGTAGGGGTCCTAATTCACCCCTCCACTTT CASSLGGRGPNSPLHF
TRBJ1-2 TRBV7-3 - TRBD1 TGTGCCAGCAGCCCCGGGACAGGACCGAATGGCTACACCTTC CASSPGTGPNGYTF
TRBJ1-2 TRBV6-5 - - TGTGCCAGCAGTTACCCCAATGCGGGGGGCTACACCTTC CASSYPNAGGYTF
TRBJ1-2 TRBV28 few - TGTGCCAGCAGTTTCGAGACGGGCTATGGCTACACCTTC CASSFETGYGYTF
TRBJ2-1 TRBV19 - - TGTGCCAGTAGTAAGACTAGCTCCTACAATGAGCAGTTCTTC CASSKTSSYNEQFF
TRBJ2-5 TRBV5-4 - TRBD1 TGTGCCAGCAGCGCACAGGGGGCCATGGAGACCCAGTACTTC CASSAQGAMETQYF
TRBJ1-2 TRBV29-1 - TRBD1 TGCAGCGCCGAAACAAGGGACAGACGCTACACCTTC CSAETRDRRYTF
TRBJ2-5 TRBV5-1 - TRBD1 TGCGCCAGCAGCTTGGGGACAGGGGGCGTGGAGACCCAGTACTTC CASSLGTGGVETQYF
TRBJ1-5 TRBV19 - - TGTGCCAGTAGTATAGGCTTTTCGGAGGGATATCAGCCCCAGCATTTT CASSIGFSEGYQPQHF
TRBJ2-1 TRBV18 - - TGTGCCAGCTCTCAAACTCTGGGGGGAGACTACAATGAGCAGTTCTTC CASSQTLGGDYNEQFF
TRBJ2-1 TRBV27 - TRBD1 TGTGCCAGCACCATCACAGGGGCCAATGAGCAGTTCTTC CASTITGANEQFF
TRBJ2-1 TRBV5-1 - TRBD2 TGCGCCAGCAGCCCTGCTCCCGGGACTAGCGGGGCAAATGAGCAGTTCTTC CASSPAPGTSGANEQFF
TRBJ1-5 TRBV6-2/TRBV6-3 - - TGTGCCAGCAGTCCCAGGGTGAATAGCAATCAGCCCCAGCATTTT CASSPRVNSNQPQHF
TRBJ1-6 TRBV27 - - TGTGCCAGCAGTTTATCGGACAGCTTTAATTCACCCCTCCACTTT CASSLSDSFNSPLHF